This T cell receptor beta chain is from a study of T-cell memory formation after mild COVID-19. The CDR3 is 14 residues long. Trimming cost V 3 bases and J 9 bases; bases outside gene matches: 7. Germline loops: CDR1 LGHDT, CDR2 YNNKEL (reference sequence). Comments on this clonotype: Its specificity is unknown.

TCRdb itself ran the 5' RACE reads through MiXCR, one entry per CDR3 protein. Of roughly 110,000 distinct CDR3 sequences in the sample, roughly an eighth were seen once. Points from the study as a whole: Specificity for SARS-CoV-2 was not confirmed among the second-wave clones peaking on day 37.

The clonotype was recovered from a young man who had mild COVID-19 (a few samples of this study predate the infection). Cell type and time point are not known. The sample was PBMCs or a T cell subset sorted from them (not recorded which). The V call is TRBV3-1, the J call TRBJ2-1, with 8 bases identical to TRBD1. This CDR3 reads CASSQDRAHREQFF. The CDR3 bases are TGTGCCAGCAGCCAGGACAGGGCCCATCGTGAGCAGTTCTTC.